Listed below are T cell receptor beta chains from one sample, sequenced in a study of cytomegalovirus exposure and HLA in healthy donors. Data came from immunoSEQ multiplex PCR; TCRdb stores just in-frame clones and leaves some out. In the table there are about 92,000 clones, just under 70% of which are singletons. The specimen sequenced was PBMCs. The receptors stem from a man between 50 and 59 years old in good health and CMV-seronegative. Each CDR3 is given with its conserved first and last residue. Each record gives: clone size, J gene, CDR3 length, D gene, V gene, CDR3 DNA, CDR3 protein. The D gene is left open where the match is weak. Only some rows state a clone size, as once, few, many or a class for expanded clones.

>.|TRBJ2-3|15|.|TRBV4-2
TGTGCCAGCAGCCACGGGAGCGGTGCATCAGATACGCAGTATTTT
CASSHGSGASDTQYF
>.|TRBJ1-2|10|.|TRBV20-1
TGCAGTGCTACAGGGAACGGCTACACCTTC
CSATGNGYTF
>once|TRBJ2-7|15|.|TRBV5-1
TGCGCCAGCAGCACGATAGAGGGGGGGTGGTACGAGCAGTACTTC
CASSTIEGGWYEQYF
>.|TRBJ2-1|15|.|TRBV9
TGTGCCAGCAGCAATAGACAGGGAGGCTACAATGAGCAGTTCTTC
CASSNRQGGYNEQFF
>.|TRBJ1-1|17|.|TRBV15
TGTGCCACCAGCAGAGATGGGGCAGGGGCGCTGAACACTGAAGCTTTCTTT
CATSRDGAGALNTEAFF
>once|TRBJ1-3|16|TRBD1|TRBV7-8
TGTGCCAGCAGCTTAACAGGGGGCCTGCTTGGAAACACCATATATTTT
CASSLTGGLLGNTIYF
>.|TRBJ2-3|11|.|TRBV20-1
TGCAGTGCTAAAGGGACCAGGGCCCGGGAGTGG
CSAKGTRAREW
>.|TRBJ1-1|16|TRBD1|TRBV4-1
TGCGCCAGCAGCCTCGGACAGGGGGGGATGAACACTGAAGCTTTCTTT
CASSLGQGGMNTEAFF
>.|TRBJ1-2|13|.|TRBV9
TGTGCCAGCAGCGTAGCTCAGGGATTGAGCTACACCTTC
CASSVAQGLSYTF
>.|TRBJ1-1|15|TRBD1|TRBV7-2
TGTGCCAGCACCTTAGGCCGGACAGGGGAGACTGAAGCTTTCTTT
CASTLGRTGETEAFF
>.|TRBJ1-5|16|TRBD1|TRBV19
TGTGCCAGTAGTATCCTTAAACAGGGGCTCAATCAGCCCCAGCATTTT
CASSILKQGLNQPQHF
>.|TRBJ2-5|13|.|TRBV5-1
TGCGCCAGCAGTAGCTCGCAGACGGAGACCCAGTACTTC
CASSSSQTETQYF
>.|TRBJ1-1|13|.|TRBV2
TGTGCCAGCAGTGGACACCCGAACACTGAAGCTTTCTTT
CASSGHPNTEAFF
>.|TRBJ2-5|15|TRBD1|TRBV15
TGTGCCACCAGCAGACCACAGGGGGCCTACGAGACCCAGTACTTC
CATSRPQGAYETQYF
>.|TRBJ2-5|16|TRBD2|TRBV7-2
TGTGCCAGCAGCTTAGAGTTAGCGGGGGGGCGAGAGACCCAGTACTTC
CASSLELAGGRETQYF
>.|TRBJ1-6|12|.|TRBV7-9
TGTGCCAGCAGTTTACAGAATTCACCCCTCCACTTT
CASSLQNSPLHF
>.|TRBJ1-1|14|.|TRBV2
TGTGCCAGCAGGGACACCAGGGGCCATACTGAAGCTTTCTTT
CASRDTRGHTEAFF
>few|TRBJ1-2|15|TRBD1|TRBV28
TGTGCCAGCAGGCCTGAAGGGGGACAGTTTTATGGCTACACCTTC
CASRPEGGQFYGYTF
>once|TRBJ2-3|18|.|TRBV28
TGTGCCAGCAGTTTATTACTCCCAACTAGTACAGCGGCAGATACGCAGTATTTT
CASSLLLPTSTAADTQYF
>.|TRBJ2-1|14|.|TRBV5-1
TGCGCCAGCACCCCTTTCGTGCAGGTCGGTGAGCAGTTCTTC
CASTPFVQVGEQFF
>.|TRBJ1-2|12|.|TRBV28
TGTGCCAGCAGTCAGTGGACTCAGGGCTACACCTTC
CASSQWTQGYTF
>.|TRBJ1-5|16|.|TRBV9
TGTGCCAGCAGCGTAGGAGACCTACAGGGCTATCAGCCCCAGCATTTT
CASSVGDLQGYQPQHF
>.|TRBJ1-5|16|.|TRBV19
TGTGCCAGTAGTCCTCGGGACGGACTAAGCAATCAGCCCCAGCATTTT
CASSPRDGLSNQPQHF
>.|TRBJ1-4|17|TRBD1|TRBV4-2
TGTGCCAGCAGCCATGGGGCCGGGACAGGGGGCCATGAAAAACTGTTTTTT
CASSHGAGTGGHEKLFF
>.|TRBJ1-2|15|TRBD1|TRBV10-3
TGTGCCATCAGTGAGCTCCGACAGGGGAGGCATGGCTACACCTTC
CAISELRQGRHGYTF
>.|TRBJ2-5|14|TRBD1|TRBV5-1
TGCGCCAGCAGCATCCAGGGGGCGGGAGAGACCCAGTACTTC
CASSIQGAGETQYF
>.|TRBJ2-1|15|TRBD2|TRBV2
TGTGCCAGCAGTTCCGGGACTAGAATCATCGATGAGCAGTTCTTC
CASSSGTRIIDEQFF
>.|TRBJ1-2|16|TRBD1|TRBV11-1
TGTGCCAGCAGCTCTGTCTCGGGACAGGGGGCGCCCGGCTACACCTTC
CASSSVSGQGAPGYTF
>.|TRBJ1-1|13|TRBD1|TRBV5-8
TGTGCCAGCAGGACAGGGGGGAACATAAAAGCTTTCTTT
CASRTGGNIKAFF
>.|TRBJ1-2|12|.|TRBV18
TGTGCCAGCTCACCGCGCGCTGATGGCTACACCTTC
CASSPRADGYTF
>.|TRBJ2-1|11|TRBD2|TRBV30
TGTGCCTGGAGTGTTGCGGGGGGCGAGTTCTTC
CAWSVAGGEFF
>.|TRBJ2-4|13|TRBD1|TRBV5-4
TGTGCCAGCAGCCGACCGGGACAGAACATTCAGTACTTC
CASSRPGQNIQYF
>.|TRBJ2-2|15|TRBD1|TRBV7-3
TGTGCCAGCTCCCTGACAGGGCCGAACACCGGGGAGCTGTTTTTT
CASSLTGPNTGELFF
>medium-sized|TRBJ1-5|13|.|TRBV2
TGTGCCAGCAAAGGGGTGGGCAATCAGCCCCAGCATTTT
CASKGVGNQPQHF
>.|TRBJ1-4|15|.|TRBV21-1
TGTGCCAGCATCACACAGGGTCCAAGATGTGAAAAACTGTTTTTT
CASITQGPRCEKLFF
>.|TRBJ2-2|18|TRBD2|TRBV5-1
TGCGCCAGCAGCCGAACCGGGACTAGCGGGGAGTTCGGCGGGGAGCTGTTTTTT
CASSRTGTSGEFGGELFF
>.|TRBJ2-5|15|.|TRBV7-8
TGTGCCAGCAGCTATCAGGGGACCGGTCAAGAGACCCAGTACTTC
CASSYQGTGQETQYF
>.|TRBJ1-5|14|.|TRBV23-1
TGCGCCAGCAGCGTCACAGGGAGCAATCAGCCCCAGCATTTT
CASSVTGSNQPQHF
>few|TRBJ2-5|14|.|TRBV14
TGTGCCAGCAGCCAAGATCGGGGGTCAGAGACCCAGTACTTC
CASSQDRGSETQYF
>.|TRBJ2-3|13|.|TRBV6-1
TGTGCCAGCAGTGAAATATTCAGGGATACGCAGTATTTT
CASSEIFRDTQYF
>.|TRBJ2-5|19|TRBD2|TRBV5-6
TGTGCCAGCAGCTTGGAACCCCGGAAGGGACTAGCGGGAGTGGAGACCCAGTACTTC
CASSLEPRKGLAGVETQYF
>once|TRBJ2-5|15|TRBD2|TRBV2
TGTGCCAGCAATTCCCTAGCGGGCACCCAAGAGACCCAGTACTTC
CASNSLAGTQETQYF
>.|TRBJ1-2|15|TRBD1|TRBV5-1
TGCGCCAGCAGCTTGGGTCAGGGGGCCCCTGGGGGCTACACCTTC
CASSLGQGAPGGYTF
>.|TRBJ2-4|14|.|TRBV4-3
TGCGCCAGCAGCCAAGAACAGGAGACGGCGTTACAGTACTTC
CASSQEQETALQYF
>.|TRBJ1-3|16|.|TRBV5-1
TGCGCCAGCAGCTTGGGACAGTCAAAGGATGGAAACACCATATATTTT
CASSLGQSKDGNTIYF
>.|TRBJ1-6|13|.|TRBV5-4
TGTGCCAGCAGCCGGGAGGGGGGTTCACCCCTCCACTTT
CASSREGGSPLHF